The sequence of this T cell receptor (beta chain) was determined in a study of blood T cell repertoires in COVID-19. At the level of the study: Specimens from acute and convalescent COVID-19 originated in the United States, Italy and Spain.

The Seattle patients, enrolled during active infection, were followed longitudinally. Clones were read by immunoSEQ multiplex PCR, and TCRdb kept only the in-frame ones, dropping some. The repertoire includes some 310,000 clones, roughly 90% of them detected once, and 2.9% sits in the top ten. There are 16 residues in the CDR3. Between the trimmed V and J ends, which lost 0 bases and 4 bases, there was a span of 14 bases. The germline CDR1 and CDR2 sequences are SGHDT and YYEEEE. This TCR was sampled from a woman aged 25 to 39 with COVID-19, enrolled during active disease. This chain joins TRBV5-6 and TRBJ1-5, with D possibly TRBD1 on 5 matching bases. Sequenced material: peripheral blood. For the CDR3, the DNA is TGTGCCAGCAGCTTGGCCCTTGACAGTCAGAATCAGCCCCAGCATTTT. Its protein product is CASSLALDSQNQPQHF.